A selection of T cell receptor beta chains follows, all from one sample in a study of T cell repertoires in cytomegalovirus infection. MiXCR was run by TCRdb on the reads, yielding one entry per CDR3 protein. There are a few hundred thousand distinct CDR3 sequences in the sample; 9.1% occur only once, and over 13% lies in the top ten. What was sequenced was PBMCs. The receptors here all came from a human donor in good health (CMV status not recorded). Some clones in this sample may be carry-over from other donors' samples. Both conserved end residues are part of each CDR3. D genes are given only for firm matches. Where a row states a size, it is once, few, many or the class of an expanded clone; other rows omit it.

size,D,J,V,CDR3,DNA
many,-,TRBJ2-4,TRBV7-8,CASSLESRGKPLAKNIQYF,TGTGCCAGCAGCTTAGAGTCACGTGGAAAACCGTTAGCCAAAAACATTCAGTACTTC
many,-,TRBJ2-2,TRBV7-2,CASSDPVGGAVVTGELFF,TGTGCCAGCAGCGATCCGGTGGGGGGGGCGGTTGTGACCGGGGAGCTGTTTTTT
-,TRBD1,TRBJ1-1,TRBV29-1,CSVAPTGNEAFF,TGCAGCGTCGCCCCGACAGGGAATGAAGCTTTCTTT
-,-,TRBJ1-1,TRBV5-5,CASSLAPPGRANTEAFF,TGTGCCAGCAGCTTGGCCCCGCCTGGGAGGGCGAACACTGAAGCTTTCTTT
-,TRBD2,TRBJ2-7,TRBV20-1,CSAIDQTSGVTYEQYF,TGCAGTGCTATTGACCAGACTAGCGGGGTTACCTACGAGCAGTACTTC
many,-,TRBJ1-1,TRBV5-1,CASSLEGVMNTEAFF,TGCGCCAGCAGCTTAGAAGGGGTGATGAACACTGAAGCTTTCTTT
many,-,TRBJ2-7,TRBV7-8,CASSPIVKSYEQYF,TGTGCCAGCAGCCCTATCGTCAAATCCTACGAGCAGTACTTC
-,TRBD2,TRBJ2-1,TRBV20-1,CSALKIKLAGESDEQFF,TGCAGTGCCCTAAAAATAAAACTAGCGGGAGAGAGCGATGAGCAGTTCTTC
few,TRBD2,TRBJ2-1,TRBV20-1,CSARDSTSGGSAQFF,TGCAGTGCTAGAGATTCCACTAGCGGGGGGTCGGCCCAGTTCTTC
few,TRBD2,TRBJ2-5,TRBV10-3,CAISGGLAGGDQETQYF,TGTGCCATCAGTGGGGGACTAGCGGGAGGCGACCAAGAGACCCAGTACTTC
many,-,TRBJ1-5,TRBV5-1,CASSLLGGSNQPQHF,TGCGCCAGCAGCCTACTGGGGGGAAGCAATCAGCCCCAGCATTTT
many,-,TRBJ1-2,TRBV7-9,CASSFGPLLGYTF,TGTGCCAGCAGCTTTGGCCCGCTCCTAGGCTACACCTTC
many,-,TRBJ2-3,TRBV11-3,CASSPTRRTTGPHTDTQYF,TGTGCCAGCAGCCCCACGAGGAGAACGACGGGACCCCACACAGATACGCAGTATTTT
-,TRBD1,TRBJ2-2,TRBV11-2,CASSFGQGSTGELFF,TGTGCCAGCAGCTTCGGACAGGGTAGCACCGGGGAGCTGTTTTTT